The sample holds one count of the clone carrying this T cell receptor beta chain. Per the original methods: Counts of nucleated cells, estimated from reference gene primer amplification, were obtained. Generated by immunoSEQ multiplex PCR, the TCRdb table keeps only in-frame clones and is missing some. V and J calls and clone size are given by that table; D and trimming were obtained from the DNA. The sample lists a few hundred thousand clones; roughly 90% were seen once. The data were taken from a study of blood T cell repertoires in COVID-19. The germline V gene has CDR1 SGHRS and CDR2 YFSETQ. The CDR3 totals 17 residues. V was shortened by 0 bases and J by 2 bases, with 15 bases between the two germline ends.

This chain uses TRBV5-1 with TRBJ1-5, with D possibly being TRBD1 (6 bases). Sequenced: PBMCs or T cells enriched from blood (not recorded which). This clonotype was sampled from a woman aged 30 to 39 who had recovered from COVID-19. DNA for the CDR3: TGCGCCAGCAGCTTGGGGACCACAGGGAATGGCAATCAGCCCCAGCATTTT. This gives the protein CASSLGTTGNGNQPQHF.